This entry describes one TCR beta chain. This CDR3 is 15 amino acids long. Germline assignment: CDR1 SGHRS and CDR2 YFSETQ. J was trimmed by 7 bases and V by 3 bases; bases with no gene match: 3. TCRdb keeps only in-frame clones here, not all; method: immunoSEQ multiplex PCR. The sample shows some 220,000 clones, 70% to 90% of them seen only once. Seattle-derived patients entered the study during active infection and were followed longitudinally. This specimen comes from a study of blood T cell repertoires in COVID-19. This chain connects TRBV5-1 to TRBJ2-1; 14 nucleotides align to TRBD2. The receptor was derived from a woman aged 70 to 79 with COVID-19, enrolled during active disease. Sequencing used peripheral blood. The CDR3 DNA follows: TGCGCCAGCAGCTCCGGGACTAGCGGGAGAAATGAGCAGTTCTTC. This translates into CASSSGTSGRNEQFF.